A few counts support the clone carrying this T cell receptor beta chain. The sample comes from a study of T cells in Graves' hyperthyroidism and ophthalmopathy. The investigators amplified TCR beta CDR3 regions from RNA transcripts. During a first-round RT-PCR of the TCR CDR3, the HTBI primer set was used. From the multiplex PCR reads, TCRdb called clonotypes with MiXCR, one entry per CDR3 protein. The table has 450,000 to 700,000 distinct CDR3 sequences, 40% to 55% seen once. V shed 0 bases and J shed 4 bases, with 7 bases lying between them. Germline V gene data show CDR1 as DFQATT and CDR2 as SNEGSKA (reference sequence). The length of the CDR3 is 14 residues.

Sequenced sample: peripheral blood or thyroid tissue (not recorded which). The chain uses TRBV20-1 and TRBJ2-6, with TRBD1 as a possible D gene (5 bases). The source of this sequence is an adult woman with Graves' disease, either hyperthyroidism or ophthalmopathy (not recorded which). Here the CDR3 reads CSARDRTGANVLTF. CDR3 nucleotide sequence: TGCAGTGCTAGAGATAGGACAGGGGCCAACGTCCTGACTTTC.